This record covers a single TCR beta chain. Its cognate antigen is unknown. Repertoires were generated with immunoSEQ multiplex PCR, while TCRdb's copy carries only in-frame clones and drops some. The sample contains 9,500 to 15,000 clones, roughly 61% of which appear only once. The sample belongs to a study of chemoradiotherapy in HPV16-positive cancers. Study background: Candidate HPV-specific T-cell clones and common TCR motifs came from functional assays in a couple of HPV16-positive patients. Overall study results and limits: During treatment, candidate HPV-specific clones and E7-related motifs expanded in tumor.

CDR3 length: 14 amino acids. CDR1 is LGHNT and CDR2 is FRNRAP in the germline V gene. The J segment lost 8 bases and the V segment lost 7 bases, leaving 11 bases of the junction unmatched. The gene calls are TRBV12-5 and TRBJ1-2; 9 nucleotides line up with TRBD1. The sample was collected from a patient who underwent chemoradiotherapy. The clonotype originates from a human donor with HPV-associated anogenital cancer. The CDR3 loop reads CASARDRVPQGYTF. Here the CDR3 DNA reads TGTGCTAGTGCCCGGGACAGGGTCCCTCAAGGCTACACCTTC.